This entry lists 3 T cell receptor beta chains sequenced from one sample in a study of molecular identifiers for immune sequencing clone quantification. TCRdb independently ran MiXCR on the PCR reads; one entry per CDR3 protein. The sample has 100,000 or so distinct CDR3 sequences, roughly 23% seen once. Sequenced sample: naive CD8+ T cells from blood, with Jurkat cell RNA spiked in. Subset indicated: FACS-sorted CD8+CD4-CCR7+CD45RA+ naive T cells. Receptors originate from a human donor in good health. Some libraries in this study had Jurkat cell RNA spiked in.

This clonotype was detected ten times or more. V and J are TRBV5-6 and TRBJ1-1, with a weak D call TRBD1 (5 bases). The CDR3 has 13 residues. Germline V gene lookup returns CDR1 SGHDT and CDR2 YYEEEE. The ends were cut back, 5 bases at V and 2 bases at J, with 10 bases in the middle. The CDR3 nucleotides read TGTGCCAGCAGTTGGGACCATAACACTGAAGCTTTCTTT. This encodes CASSWDHNTEAFF.

This clonotype occurred once. This could be a read error, since a much larger clone is one nucleotide away. This chain uses TRBV9 with TRBJ2-2; no reliable D call. Germline loops: CDR1 SGDLS, CDR2 YYNGEE. The CDR3 is 13 residues long. This CDR3 reads CAGRQENTGELFF. CDR3 nucleotides: TGTGCCGGCAGGCAAGAAAACACCGGGGAGCTGTTTTTT. Full variable domain (missing parts from reference TRBV9 and TRBJ2-2): DSGVTQTPKHLITATGQRVTLRCSPRSGDLSVYWYQQSLDQGLQFLIQYYNGEERAKGNILERFSAQQFPDLHSELNLSSLELGDSALYFCAGRQENTGELFFGEGSRLTVL.

With regard to this clonotype: This clone may be a read error of a much larger clone one base away. The CDR3 ends on some other residue instead of the conserved phenylalanine or tryptophan, so this is likely a read error. This chain links TRBV25-1 with TRBJ2-5; D is undetermined. The V gene's germline CDR1 is MGHDK and CDR2 SYGVNS. The CDR3 consists of 12 residues. V was trimmed by 8 bases and J by 2 bases, leaving 9 bases between them. In nucleotides, the CDR3 is TGTGCCAGCGGACCCGGACAAGAGACCCAGTACCTC. Its protein product is CASGPGQETQYL.